This T cell receptor beta chain stems from a study of T-cell reconstitution after alpha-beta-depleted transplantation in children. This clonotype was recorded many times. The CDR3 has 14 amino acids. V was pared by 4 bases and J by 1 base, with 10 bases between. CDR1 is ENHRY and CDR2 is SYGVKD in the germline V gene. It was with unique molecular identifiers that the TCRbeta library was prepared. TCRdb redid the calling of the PCR reads with MiXCR, one entry per CDR3 protein. The sample has 200,000 to 250,000 distinct CDR3 sequences; around 7.7% are singletons. The J gene is TRBJ2-5, the V gene TRBV10-3; TRBD2 is a possible D gene (5 bases). The starting material was PBMCs, mostly from graft donor cells, obtained 360 days after TCRalphabeta/CD19-depleted stem cell transplant. The clonotype originates from a male patient aged 2-9 years who had a stem cell transplant for acute myeloid leukemia, so the T cells may come from the graft donor. The CDR3 loop is CAISGRTGQETQYF. The CDR3 DNA reads as TGTGCCATCAGTGGTAGGACTGGCCAAGAGACCCAGTACTTC.